This T cell receptor (beta chain) was obtained from a study of shared clonotypes between healthy human individuals. Study-level results: Rarefaction indicated that sorted-subset sequencing remained incomplete although depth was large. Clonotype sharing across a few donors was observed for about 4.8% of naive CD4 clonotypes.

Trimming took 2 bases from V and 8 from J; bases not matched to a gene: 12. CDR1 MNHNY and CDR2 SVGAGI come from the germline V gene (reference sequence). The CDR3 length is 16 residues. The assay was run at deep level. Sorted-subset replicate PCR reactions contained 150 to 200 ng DNA, corresponding to some 28,000 T cell genomes. The protocol was immunoSEQ multiplex PCR, while the TCRdb copy is restricted to in-frame clones and leaves out a portion. The sample consists of about 1,800,000 clones, around 96% of them appearing once. The naive CD8 population came from CD45RO-negative cells selected for CCR7, without terminally differentiated effector memory CD45RA+ cells. A remark on this clone: Its antigen is not identified.

The sample taken for sequencing was naive CD8+ T cells sorted from blood. The TCR originated in a man aged 18 to 35 in good health. The V and J genes are TRBV6-6 and TRBJ1-2; TRBD1 matches at 9 bases. The CDR3 bases are TGTGCCAGCAGTTACACGGACAGGGGATCTTTGTACGGCTACACCTTC. It is translated as CASSYTDRGSLYGYTF.